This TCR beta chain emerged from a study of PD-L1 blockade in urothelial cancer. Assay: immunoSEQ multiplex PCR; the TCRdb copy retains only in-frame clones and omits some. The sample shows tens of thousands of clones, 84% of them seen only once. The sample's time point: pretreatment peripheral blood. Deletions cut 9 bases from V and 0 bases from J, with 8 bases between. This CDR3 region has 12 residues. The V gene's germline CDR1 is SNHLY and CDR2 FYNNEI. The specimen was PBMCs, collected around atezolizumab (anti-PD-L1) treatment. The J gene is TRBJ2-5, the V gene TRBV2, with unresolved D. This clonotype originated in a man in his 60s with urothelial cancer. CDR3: CASMSYQETQYF. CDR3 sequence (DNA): TGTGCCAGTATGTCGTACCAAGAGACCCAGTACTTC.